This T cell receptor beta chain is drawn from a study of beta chain features in type 1 diabetes. Study-wide results and limits: People with Type 1 diabetes carried modestly yet significantly shorter TCRB CDR3s in all four CD4+ subsets.

The whole isolated RNA underwent reverse transcription, so sequencing captured expressed TCRB transcripts. The table came from immunoSEQ multiplex PCR; TCRdb's copy has only in-frame clones and leaves some out. The table includes a few hundred thousand clones, about 15% detected once. V was pared by 6 bases and J by 6 bases, with 16 bases between. Germline-derived CDR1 and CDR2 are MNHEY and SVGAGI. The CDR3 covers 14 residues. This clone was seen a handful of times. No antigen is known for it. This receptor was identified in a man aged 18-30 years with type 1 diabetes. Sequencing was performed on naive CD4+ T cells from blood. The chain combines TRBV6-5 with TRBJ2-3; the D gene is possibly TRBD2 (5 bases). The CDR3 DNA is TGTGCCAGCAGCCGCCCGGGGATCGAGGATACGCAGTATTTT. Amino acids: CASSRPGIEDTQYF.